Presented here are 18 T cell receptor beta chains from one specimen sequenced in a study of blood T cells in healthy people across ages. A second PCR of roughly 7 to 11 cycles used a sample-barcoded 5' primer and a J-beta primer mix. One entry per CDR3 protein results from TCRdb running MiXCR on the 5' RACE reads. The profile shows about 1.4 million distinct CDR3 sequences, around 55% of them singletons. Sequenced material: blood. The source of these receptors is a man between 18 and 35 years old in good health.

The chain is built from TRBV14 and TRBJ2-3; D remains ambiguous. This CDR3 spans 15 amino acids. Deletions cut 0 bases from V and 2 bases from J, with 9 bases between. Per germline, CDR1 SGHDN and CDR2 FVKESK. CDR3 protein: CASSQEQNYTDTQYF. The CDR3 bases are TGTGCCAGCAGCCAAGAACAGAACTACACAGATACGCAGTATTTT.

The gene calls are TRBV20-1 and TRBJ2-3, with 7 positions matching TRBD1. Trimming at V came to 0 bases and at J to 2 bases, leaving 8 bases not matched to a gene. From germline, CDR1 is DFQATT and CDR2 SNEGSKA (reference sequence). The CDR3 extends over 16 amino acids. The CDR3 is CSARDLDRDPTDTQYF. The DNA for the CDR3 is TGCAGTGCTAGAGACTTAGACAGGGACCCCACAGATACGCAGTATTTT.

The genes are TRBV6-2 or TRBV6-3 and TRBJ1-2; D is uncertain. Trimming took off 5 bases at V and 2 bases at J, with 12 bases between the two ends. This CDR3 comprises 14 residues. Germline V gene data show CDR1 as MNHEY and CDR2 as SVGEGT. The CDR3 DNA sequence: TGTGCCAGCAGTCAGAATACACGAAACTATGGCTACACCTTC. Encoded protein: CASSQNTRNYGYTF.

The CDR3 DNA is TGTGCCAGCAGTGAGGCCTTTGGGGGGCCAGGTGGGAACACTGAAGCTTTCTTT. Translating it yields CASSEAFGGPGGNTEAFF. The rearrangement joins TRBV6-1 to TRBJ1-1, with D possibly matching TRBD1 (6 bases). This CDR3 is 18 amino acids long. Trimming took off 3 bases at V and 1 base at J, with 21 bases between the two ends. The germline CDR1 and CDR2 sequences are MNHNS and SASEGT.

V is TRBV15 and J is TRBJ1-4; D is unclear. V dropped 0 bases and J dropped 4 bases, with 3 bases sitting between them. The CDR3 loop spans 13 amino acids. The germline gives CDR1 LNHNV, CDR2 YYDKDF (reference sequence). The CDR3 reads CATSRDFNEKLFF. The CDR3 DNA follows: TGTGCCACCAGCAGAGACTTTAATGAAAAACTGTTTTTT.

This chain connects TRBV29-1 to TRBJ2-3; D is undetermined. CDR1 and CDR2 from the germline V gene are SQVTM and ANQGSEA. Trimming removed 4 bases from V and 3 bases from J, with 17 bases in between. The CDR3 extends over 15 amino acids. CDR3 residues: CSVGLRGVGTDTQYF. CDR3 coding DNA: TGCAGCGTTGGGTTGCGTGGCGTTGGAACAGATACGCAGTATTTT.

The V and J genes are TRBV12-3 or TRBV12-4 and TRBJ2-2; either TRBD1 or TRBD2 may supply D (5 bases each). V lost 5 bases to trimming and J lost 3 bases, with 16 bases between them. The CDR3 has 16 amino acids. In nucleotides, the CDR3 is TGTGCCAGCAGTGTGGGGAGCCAGGGTGACACCGGGGAGCTGTTTTTT. Encoded protein: CASSVGSQGDTGELFF.

There are a few counts of this clonotype. V usage is TRBV2 and J usage is TRBJ2-7; TRBD1 matches 7 bases. Germline CDR1 reads SNHLY; CDR2 reads FYNNEI. The CDR3 is made up of 14 amino acids. V was pared by 2 bases and J by 0 bases, with 1 base of the junction left unmatched. For the CDR3, the DNA is TGTGCCAGCAGTGAACGGACAGGCTCCTACGAGCAGTACTTC. This codes for CASSERTGSYEQYF.

The chain uses TRBV10-3 and TRBJ2-5; 7 nucleotides align to TRBD2. V was clipped by 3 bases and J by 4 bases; unmatched bases: 11. The V gene's germline CDR1 is ENHRY and CDR2 SYGVKD. The CDR3 is made up of 16 amino acids. The CDR3: CAISEREAVWGETQYF. The CDR3 coding sequence is TGTGCCATCAGTGAACGGGAGGCGGTTTGGGGAGAGACCCAGTACTTC.

The CDR3 DNA follows: TGCAGTGCTAGACGGCTAGCGGGATTGGTTCAGCAGTACTTC. Its protein product is CSARRLAGLVQQYF. V and J are TRBV20-1 and TRBJ2-4; 9 bases match TRBD2. The CDR3 runs 14 residues. Germline CDR1 reads DFQATT; CDR2 reads SNEGSKA (reference sequence). The junction had 12 bases not matched to a gene; V was cut back by 2 bases and J by 13 bases.

This rearrangement joins TRBV2 to TRBJ1-6; TRBD1 agrees at 10 bases. This CDR3 contains 12 residues. Germline V gene lookup returns CDR1 SNHLY and CDR2 FYNNEI. With V trimmed by 11 bases and J by 10 bases, 5 bases remained unmatched. The CDR3 spells CAGTGVYSPLHF. The CDR3 nucleotides are TGTGCCGGGACAGGGGTTTACTCACCCCTCCACTTT.

Comment on this clonotype: A read error may produce the germline difference seen at one junction end. The chain uses TRBV20-1 and TRBJ2-1; perhaps TRBD2 as D (5 bases). Germline values: CDR1 DFQATT, CDR2 SNEGSKA (reference sequence). The CDR3 is made up of 15 amino acids. The CDR3 DNA follows: TGCAGTACTAGTACCGGGCTAAGCTCCTACAATGAGCAGTTCTTC. It specifies CSTSTGLSSYNEQFF.

The chain carries TRBV12-3 or TRBV12-4 and TRBJ2-4; 7 bases are a match to TRBD2. Unmatched junction bases numbered 3, after V lost 10 bases and J lost 3 bases. CDR3 size: 12 residues. CDR3 in amino acids: CATGTNKNIQYF. The DNA for the CDR3 is TGTGCCACCGGGACTAACAAAAACATTCAGTACTTC.

This sequence joins TRBV7-6 and TRBJ2-7; D may be TRBD2 (6 bases). The CDR3 is 15 amino acids. V shed 6 bases and J shed 2 bases, with 17 bases lying between them. Germline CDR1 and CDR2: SGHVS and FNYEAQ. Here the CDR3 reads CASRPPGLEPYEQYF. The CDR3, as DNA: TGTGCCAGCAGGCCACCGGGACTGGAACCCTACGAGCAGTACTTC.

The V and J genes are TRBV12-3 or TRBV12-4 and TRBJ2-1, with D perhaps matching TRBD2 (6 bases). V was shortened by 3 bases and J by 5 bases, with 17 bases between the two germline ends. This CDR3 region has 16 residues. CDR3 loop: CASSFGASTSHNEQFF. CDR3 bases: TGTGCCAGCAGTTTTGGAGCTTCCACTAGCCACAATGAGCAGTTCTTC.

The V call is TRBV19, the J call TRBJ2-1, with D maybe TRBD2 (5 bases). Germline lookup yields CDR1 LNHDA and CDR2 SQIVND (reference sequence). V was pared by 6 bases and J by 10 bases, with 13 bases between. The CDR3 sequence is 12 residues long. In DNA, the CDR3 is TGTGCCAGTAGGCTAGGGAGATTGGAGCAGTTCTTC. Its translation is CASRLGRLEQFF.

The genes are TRBV20-1 and TRBJ2-3; 7 bases line up with TRBD1. Per germline, CDR1 DFQATT and CDR2 SNEGSKA (reference sequence). The CDR3 consists of 15 residues. Losses at the gene ends were 6 bases for V and 0 bases for J; bases not matched to a gene: 9. The CDR3 region has the DNA TGCAGTGCCCCGGAGGACAGGTCTAGCACAGATACGCAGTATTTT. It is translated as CSAPEDRSSTDTQYF.

The chain links TRBV4-1 to TRBJ1-2; 9 bases are shared with TRBD1. Trimming cost V 0 bases and J 10 bases; bases outside gene matches: 6. CDR1 is MGHRA and CDR2 is YSYEKL in the germline V gene. The CDR3 totals 14 residues. The CDR3, as DNA: TGCGCCAGCAGCCAAGACCCGGGACAGGGTTACTACACCTTC. Its translation is CASSQDPGQGYYTF.